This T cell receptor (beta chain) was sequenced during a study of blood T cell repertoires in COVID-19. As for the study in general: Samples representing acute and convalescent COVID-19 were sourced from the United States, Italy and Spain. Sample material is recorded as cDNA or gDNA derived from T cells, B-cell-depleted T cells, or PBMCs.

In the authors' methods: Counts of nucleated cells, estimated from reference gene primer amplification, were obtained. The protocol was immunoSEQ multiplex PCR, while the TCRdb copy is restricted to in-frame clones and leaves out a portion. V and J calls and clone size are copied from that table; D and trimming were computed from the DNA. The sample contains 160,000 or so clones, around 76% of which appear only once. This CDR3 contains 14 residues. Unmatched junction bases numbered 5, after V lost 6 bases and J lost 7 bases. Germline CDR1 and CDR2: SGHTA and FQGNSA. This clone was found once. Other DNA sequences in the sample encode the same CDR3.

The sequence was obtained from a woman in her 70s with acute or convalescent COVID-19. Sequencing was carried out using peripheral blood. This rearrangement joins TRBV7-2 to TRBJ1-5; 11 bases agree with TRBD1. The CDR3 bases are TGTGCCAGCAGTCCAGGACAGGGGGCCCAGCCCCAGCATTTT. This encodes CASSPGQGAQPQHF.